The clone carrying this T cell receptor beta chain was observed a handful of times. These data come from a study of T cells after yellow fever vaccination. TCRdb recomputed calls from the 5' RACE reads with MiXCR, one row per CDR3 protein. The table records 450,000 to 600,000 distinct CDR3 sequences, roughly 13% of them present only once. Trimming stripped 5 bases from V and 3 bases from J, with 10 bases between. Germline V gene lookup returns CDR1 SQVTM and CDR2 ANQGSEA. The CDR3 has 12 residues. The rearrangement joins TRBV29-1 to TRBJ2-5, with a possible D match to TRBD2 (6 bases). The TCR comes from a man younger than 45 who received the YFV17D yellow fever vaccine. The input for sequencing was PBMCs, taken on the day of the yellow fever booster vaccination. CDR3 in DNA: TGCAGCGTTTTTAGCGGAGAAGAGACCCAGTACTTC. Amino acid sequence: CSVFSGEETQYF.